This T cell receptor beta chain came from a study of blood T cell repertoires in COVID-19. Study at large: Samples representing acute and convalescent COVID-19 were sourced from the United States, Italy and Spain.

The ends were cut back, 0 bases at V and 1 base at J, with 7 bases in the middle. Germline lookup yields CDR1 LGHNA and CDR2 YNFKEQ. CDR3 length: 15 residues. Method: immunoSEQ multiplex PCR; TCRdb's copy keeps in-frame clones and lacks some. The data hold around 120,000 clones, with almost 90% observed a single time. Enrollment of patients from Seattle took place during active infection, with longitudinal follow-up. This clonotype was sampled from a woman aged 55-70 years with COVID-19, enrolled during active disease. The rearrangement links TRBV4-2 to TRBJ1-5, with D perhaps matching TRBD1 (5 bases). The source material was peripheral blood. The CDR3 nucleotides are TGTGCCAGCAGCCAAGACTCAGGGAGCAATCAGCCCCAGCATTTT. It is translated as CASSQDSGSNQPQHF.